The 24 T cell receptor beta chains listed next were all sequenced from one sample in a study of vaccination and CD4 T cells after COVID-19. As for treatment: approximately 9-day PBMC culture with coronavirus spike peptide pools or control peptides (ViraFEST assay). Scientists ran DNA taken from cultured CD4+ T cells through the Oncomine TCR Beta short-read assay for sequencing. In TCRdb, the PCR reads were re-called with MiXCR into one record per CDR3 protein. The sample includes 7,500 to 10,000 distinct CDR3 sequences, roughly half of them seen just once. These TCRs are of unknown antigen specificity. Sequenced: CD4+ T cells from blood, cultured in vitro. These receptors were obtained from a human donor who had recovered from COVID-19.

This chain uses TRBV29-1 with TRBJ2-1, with a tentative D call TRBD2 (6 bases). The CDR3 contains 15 residues. Trimming left V 7 bases short and J 0 bases short, with 16 bases between. The germline CDR1 and CDR2 sequences are SQVTM and ANQGSEA. The CDR3 sequence is CSAPTSYYSYNEQFF. The CDR3 DNA reads as TGCAGCGCTCCGACTAGTTATTACTCCTACAATGAGCAGTTCTTC.

The table lists this clonotype with a few counts. The chain joins TRBV18 to TRBJ2-7, with 8 bases lining up with TRBD2. The CDR3 length is 15 residues. V trimming: 4 bases; J trimming: 0 bases; junction bases outside the gene matches: 5. CDR1 KGHSH and CDR2 LQKENI come from the germline V gene. CDR3 sequence (DNA): TGTGCCAGCTCACTCAGCGGGAGCCCCTCCTACGAGCAGTACTTC. It translates to CASSLSGSPSYEQYF.

V and J are TRBV19 and TRBJ2-7; D not certain. This CDR3 is built from 14 residues. Deletions cut 3 bases from V and 0 bases from J, with 9 bases between. Germline values: CDR1 LNHDA, CDR2 SQIVND (reference sequence). This chain's CDR3 is CASSISFNSYEQYF. The CDR3 bases are TGTGCCAGTAGTATTTCATTCAACTCCTACGAGCAGTACTTC.

The chain has TRBV20-1 and TRBJ1-1, with D possibly being TRBD1 (6 bases). The germline CDR1 and CDR2 sequences are DFQATT and SNEGSKA (reference sequence). The CDR3 length is 15 residues. Trimming shortened V by 3 bases and J by 4 bases, and 18 bases separated the two germline ends. The CDR3 nucleotides are TGCAGTGCTAGGGGGGGAGACATAGGGGGCACTGAAGCTTTCTTT. Protein sequence: CSARGGDIGGTEAFF.

The chain combines TRBV18 with TRBJ2-7, with 9 bases fitting TRBD1. CDR3 length: 15 amino acids. The germline V gene encodes CDR1 KGHSH and CDR2 LQKENI. The junction had 6 bases not matched to a gene; V was cut back by 3 bases and J by 3 bases. As DNA, the CDR3 is TGTGCCAGCTCACCGGGGACAGGGCGAATCTACGAGCAGTACTTC. Protein product: CASSPGTGRIYEQYF.

The chain uses TRBV20-1 and TRBJ1-2; D unresolved. V shed 2 bases and J shed 3 bases, with 7 bases lying between them. The CDR3 is 12 residues long. Per germline, CDR1 DFQATT and CDR2 SNEGSKA (reference sequence). The CDR3 bases are TGCAGTGCTAGAATCGGGGACTATGGCTACACCTTC. This encodes CSARIGDYGYTF.

As for this clonotype: Sequence at one end of the junction differs from germline and may be a read error. The chain is built from TRBV14 and TRBJ2-3; D unresolved. Germline V lookup: CDR1 SGHDN, CDR2 FVKESK. CDR3 length equals 13 residues. The CDR3 loop is CVSSQVEWGTQYF. CDR3 in DNA: TGTGTCAGCAGCCAAGTAGAGTGGGGTACGCAGTATTTT.

V is TRBV6-2 or TRBV6-3 and J is TRBJ2-7; D may be TRBD1 or TRBD2 (6 bases each). The germline gives CDR1 MNHEY, CDR2 SVGEGT. CDR3 length equals 14 residues. Trimming removed 6 bases from V and 3 bases from J, with 15 bases in between. CDR3 nucleotide sequence: TGTGCCAGCAGAGTGGAGGGGGGAAGCTACGAGCAGTACTTC. Translation: CASRVEGGSYEQYF.

The chain couples TRBV28 to TRBJ1-1; no firm D call. The CDR3 extends over 15 amino acids. With 5 bases removed from V and 0 bases from J, the gap between germline ends came to 13 bases. Germline assignment: CDR1 MDHEN and CDR2 SYDVKM. CDR3 nucleotides: TGTGCCAGCAGTATCCTACAGAAAATGAACACTGAAGCTTTCTTT. It is translated as CASSILQKMNTEAFF.

The CDR3, as DNA: TGTGCCAGCAGCTTAGCAGGGAGGCTCGCTGGAAACACCATATATTTT. This encodes CASSLAGRLAGNTIYF. This chain uses TRBV11-1 with TRBJ1-3; D call uncertain. Germline CDR1 and CDR2: SGHAT and FQDESV (reference sequence). The length of the CDR3 is 16 residues. V shed 0 bases and J shed 2 bases, with 11 bases lying between them.

The chain carries TRBV7-9 and TRBJ2-3; 9 bases are shared with TRBD1. The CDR3 has 16 residues. V dropped 5 bases and J dropped 2; count of bases not matched to a gene: 8. CDR1 and CDR2 from the germline V gene are SEHNR and FQNEAQ (reference sequence). The CDR3 is CASSPTGGLATDTQYF. DNA of the CDR3: TGTGCCAGCAGCCCGACAGGGGGTCTAGCCACAGATACGCAGTATTTT. Drawing the rest from reference TRBV7-9 and TRBJ2-3, the complete variable domain is DTGVSQNPRHKITKRGQNVTFRCDPISEHNRLYWYRQTLGQGPEFLTYFQNEAQLEKSRLLSDRFSAERPKGSFSTLEIQRTEQGDSAMYLCASSPTGGLATDTQYFGPGTRLTVL.

This clonotype was found once. The chain couples TRBV20-1 to TRBJ1-4; D call uncertain. Germline lookup yields CDR1 DFQATT and CDR2 SNEGSKA (reference sequence). This CDR3 has 14 residues. Trimming cost V 6 bases and J 4 bases, with 15 bases left between them. CDR3 nucleotides: TGCAGTGCCCCAGACGGGTCAGTTAATGAAAAACTGTTTTTT. This gives the protein CSAPDGSVNEKLFF.

This clonotype appeared a few times. The chain employs TRBV6-1 and TRBJ2-2, with 8 positions matching TRBD2. The ends lost 0 bases at V and 0 bases at J; junction bases unmatched: 6. The CDR3 loop spans 18 amino acids. From germline, CDR1 is MNHNS and CDR2 SASEGT. The DNA of the CDR3 is TGTGCCAGCAGTGAAGCGCTGGCGGGGGGAACGAACACCGGGGAGCTGTTTTTT. Residues: CASSEALAGGTNTGELFF.

This CDR3 reads CASSRRGALTDTQYF. The CDR3 DNA reads as TGTGCCAGCAGCCGCCGCGGGGCTTTAACAGATACGCAGTATTTT. The chain joins TRBV6-4 to TRBJ2-3; D perhaps matches TRBD2 (6 bases). The germline V gene has CDR1 MRHNA and CDR2 SNTAGT. There are 15 residues in the CDR3. V lost 6 bases and J lost 3, with 16 bases in between.

In its sample, this clonotype was seen once. The V and J genes are TRBV18 and TRBJ2-7; 8 positions agree with TRBD1. The germline CDR1 and CDR2 sequences are KGHSH and LQKENI. The CDR3 has 15 residues. The junction had 11 bases not matched to a gene; V was cut back by 5 bases and J by 5 bases. The CDR3 spells CASSAVRDRLDEQYF. CDR3 nucleotide sequence: TGTGCCAGCTCAGCTGTGAGGGACAGGCTGGACGAGCAGTACTTC.

The chain is built from TRBV12-3 or TRBV12-4 and TRBJ1-1; 9 nucleotides align to TRBD1. The V segment lost 1 base and the J segment 1 base; nucleotides outside the gene matches: 4. The CDR3 sequence is 16 residues long. This chain's CDR3 is CASSLGGTGRNTEAFF. In DNA form, the CDR3 reads TGTGCCAGCAGTTTAGGGGGGACAGGGAGGAACACTGAAGCTTTCTTT.

This clonotype was observed a handful of times. The chain combines TRBV20-1 with TRBJ2-3; TRBD2 agrees at 14 bases. V shed 4 bases, J shed 5 bases, and the junction held 8 bases outside the gene matches. CDR1 and CDR2 (germline): DFQATT, SNEGSKA (reference sequence). The CDR3 runs to 16 residues. The CDR3 spells CSATATSGRARDTQYF. CDR3 DNA: TGCAGTGCTACCGCGACTAGCGGGAGGGCAAGAGATACGCAGTATTTT.

As regards this clonotype: One end of the junction does not line up with germline, which may come from a read error. The rearrangement joins TRBV11-2 to TRBJ1-1; D is unresolved. CDR3 length equals 15 residues. The germline gives CDR1 SGHAT, CDR2 FQNNGV. The CDR3 coding sequence is TGTGCCACCAGCTTGATCAGGCGATTGAACACTGAAGCTTTCTTT. This codes for CATSLIRRLNTEAFF. The whole variable domain, filled in from reference TRBV11-2 and TRBJ1-1, reads EAGVAQSPRYKIIEKRQSVAFWCNPISGHATLYWYQQILGQGPKLLIQFQNNGVVDDSQLPKDRFSAERLKGVDSTLKIQPAKLEDSAVYLCATSLIRRLNTEAFFGQGTRLTVV.

This clonotype was counted only a few times. This sequence joins TRBV7-2 and TRBJ2-7; 10 nucleotides line up with TRBD2. This CDR3 region has 15 residues. Germline V lookup: CDR1 SGHTA, CDR2 FQGNSA. Trimming took 5 bases from V and 2 from J; bases not matched to a gene: 6. CDR3 protein: CASSHTSGDTYEQYF. The CDR3 region has the DNA TGTGCCAGCAGCCATACTAGCGGGGATACCTACGAGCAGTACTTC.

The chain couples TRBV12-5 to TRBJ2-1; D is perhaps TRBD1 or TRBD2 (5 bases each). Looked up from germline, CDR1 is LGHNT and CDR2 is FRNRAP. V was shortened by 2 bases and J by 4 bases, with 21 bases between the two germline ends. CDR3 size: 18 residues. CDR3 loop: CASGLRLLGRGVYNEQFF. The CDR3 nucleotides read TGTGCTAGTGGTTTGCGACTACTGGGGCGAGGGGTGTACAATGAGCAGTTCTTC.

The rearrangement joins TRBV12-3 or TRBV12-4 to TRBJ2-3; D not resolved. The CDR3 sequence is 14 residues long. V lost 6 bases and J 0 bases, leaving 10 bases between the germline ends. CDR3 sequence: CASRSGPSTDTQYF. As DNA, the CDR3 is TGTGCCAGCAGGTCCGGGCCTAGCACAGATACGCAGTATTTT.

This clonotype was seen a handful of times. This chain joins TRBV2 and TRBJ2-5, with D possibly matching TRBD1 (6 bases). The CDR3 is 15 residues long. Trimming removed 8 bases from V and 5 bases from J, with 21 bases in between. CDR1 is SNHLY, CDR2 FYNNEI, per germline. CDR3 DNA: TGTGCCAGCCGACCCCCGCCGGGACATTCGGAGACCCAGTACTTC. Its protein is CASRPPPGHSETQYF.

This rearrangement joins TRBV18 to TRBJ1-2; 7 positions match TRBD1. Germline V CDR1 and CDR2: KGHSH, LQKENI. The ends lost 3 bases at V and 3 bases at J; junction bases unmatched: 1. The length of the CDR3 is 13 residues. CDR3 sequence (DNA): TGTGCCAGCTCACCGGACAGGTACTATGGCTACACCTTC. Encoded protein: CASSPDRYYGYTF.

The chain employs TRBV6-1 and TRBJ1-5; the D gene is possibly TRBD1 (6 bases). The CDR3 loop spans 17 amino acids. Germline-derived CDR1 and CDR2 are MNHNS and SASEGT. With 2 bases removed from V and 1 base from J, the gap between germline ends came to 15 bases. The DNA for the CDR3 is TGTGCCAGCAGTGAACTCGTTTCAGGGGTGAGCAATCAGCCCCAGCATTTT. Translated, it gives CASSELVSGVSNQPQHF.